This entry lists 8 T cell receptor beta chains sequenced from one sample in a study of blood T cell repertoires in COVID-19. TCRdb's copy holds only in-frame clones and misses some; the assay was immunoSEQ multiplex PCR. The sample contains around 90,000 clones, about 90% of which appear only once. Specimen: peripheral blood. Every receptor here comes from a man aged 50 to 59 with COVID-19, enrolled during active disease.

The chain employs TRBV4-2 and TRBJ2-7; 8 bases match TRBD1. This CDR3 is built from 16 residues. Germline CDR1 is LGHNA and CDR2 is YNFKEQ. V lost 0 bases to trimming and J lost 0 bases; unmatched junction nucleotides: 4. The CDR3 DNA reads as TGTGCCAGCAGCCAAGACAGGACAGGGAGCTCCTACGAGCAGTACTTC. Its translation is CASSQDRTGSSYEQYF.

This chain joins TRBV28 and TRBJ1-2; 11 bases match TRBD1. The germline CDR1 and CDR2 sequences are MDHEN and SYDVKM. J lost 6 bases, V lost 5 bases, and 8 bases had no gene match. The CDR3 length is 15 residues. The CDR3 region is CASSAWTGGGNGYTF. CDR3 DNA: TGTGCCAGCAGTGCATGGACAGGGGGCGGGAATGGCTACACCTTC.

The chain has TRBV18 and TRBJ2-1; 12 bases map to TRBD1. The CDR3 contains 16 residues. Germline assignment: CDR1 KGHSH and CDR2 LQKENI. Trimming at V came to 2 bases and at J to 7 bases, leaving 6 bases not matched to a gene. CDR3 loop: CASSPSPGQGANEQFF. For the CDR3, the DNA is TGTGCCAGCTCACCATCACCGGGACAGGGGGCAAATGAGCAGTTCTTC.

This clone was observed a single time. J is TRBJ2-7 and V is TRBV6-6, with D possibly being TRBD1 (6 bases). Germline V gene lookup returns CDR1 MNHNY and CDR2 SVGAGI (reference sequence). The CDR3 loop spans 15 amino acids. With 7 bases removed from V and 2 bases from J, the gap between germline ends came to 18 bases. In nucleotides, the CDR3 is TGTGCCAGCAATTATCGGACAGCGTCCACCTACGAGCAGTACTTC. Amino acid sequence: CASNYRTASTYEQYF.

CDR3: CASRLGLERHNEQFF. The CDR3 DNA reads TGTGCCAGCAGACTCGGACTAGAGAGGCACAATGAGCAGTTCTTC. This rearrangement joins TRBV7-2 to TRBJ2-1; 7 bases map to TRBD2. V was clipped by 6 bases and J by 5 bases; unmatched bases: 10. This CDR3 contains 15 residues. Germline V lookup: CDR1 SGHTA, CDR2 FQGNSA.

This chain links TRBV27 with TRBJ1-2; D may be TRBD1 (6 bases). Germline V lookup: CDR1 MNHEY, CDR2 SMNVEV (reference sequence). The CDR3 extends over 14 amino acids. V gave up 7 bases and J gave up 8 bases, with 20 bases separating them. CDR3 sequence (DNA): TGTGCCAGCACATCCCGTAACAGGGTTGGCGGCTACACCTTC. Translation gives CASTSRNRVGGYTF.

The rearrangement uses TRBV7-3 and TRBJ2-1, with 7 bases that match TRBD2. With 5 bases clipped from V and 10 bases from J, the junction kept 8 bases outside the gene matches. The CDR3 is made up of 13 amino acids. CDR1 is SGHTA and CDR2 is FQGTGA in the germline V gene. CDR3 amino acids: CASSLDSGWEQFF. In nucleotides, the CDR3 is TGTGCCAGCAGCCTAGATAGCGGGTGGGAGCAGTTCTTC.

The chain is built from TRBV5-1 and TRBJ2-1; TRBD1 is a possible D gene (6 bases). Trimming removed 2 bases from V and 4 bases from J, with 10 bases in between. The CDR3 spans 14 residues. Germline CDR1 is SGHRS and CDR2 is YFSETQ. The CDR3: CASSFGQIYNEQFF. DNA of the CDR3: TGCGCCAGCAGCTTCGGACAGATATACAATGAGCAGTTCTTC.